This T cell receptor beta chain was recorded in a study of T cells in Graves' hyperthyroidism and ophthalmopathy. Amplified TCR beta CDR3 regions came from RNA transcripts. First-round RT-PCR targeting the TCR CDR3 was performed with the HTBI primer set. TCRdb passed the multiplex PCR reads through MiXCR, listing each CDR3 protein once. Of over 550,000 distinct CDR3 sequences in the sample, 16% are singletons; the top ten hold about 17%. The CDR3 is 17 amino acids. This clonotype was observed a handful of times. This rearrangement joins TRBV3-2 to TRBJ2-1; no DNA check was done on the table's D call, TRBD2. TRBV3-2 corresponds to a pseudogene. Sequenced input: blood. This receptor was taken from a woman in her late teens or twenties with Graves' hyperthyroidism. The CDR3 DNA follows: TGTGCCAGCAGCCAAGGTAGTCGGGGGGAACCCCACAATGAGCAGTTCTTC. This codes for CASSQGSRGEPHNEQFF.